The 11 T cell receptor beta chains in this list originate from one sample, sequenced in a study of blood T cell repertoires in COVID-19 (dated by TCRdb to 2020 to 2022). Library preparation employed the immunoSEQ multiplex PCR assay. TCRdb provides this immuneACCESS table in a form limited to in-frame rearrangements. Some clones are lacking; in checked studies, under half of them reflect an unresolved V gene, and why the rest are absent is not known. This sample holds tens of thousands of clones; 65% to 90% were observed only once. Approximately 15% of the sample is held by the ten biggest clonotypes. The sequenced sample consisted of peripheral blood. The receptors here all came from a woman aged 55-75 years with active COVID-19.

The chain uses TRBV19 and TRBJ1-2; weak D call: TRBD1 (5 bases). The CDR3 contains 15 residues. CDR1 and CDR2 from the germline V gene are LNHDA and SQIVND (reference sequence). Trimming left V 1 base short and J 2 bases short, with 11 bases between. The CDR3 region has the DNA TGTGCCAGTAGTATAGCCGCGGGGCCCAACTATGGCTACACCTTC. This encodes CASSIAAGPNYGYTF.

This chain joins TRBV5-1 and TRBJ1-1; D unresolved. Per the germline V gene, CDR1 is SGHRS and CDR2 is YFSETQ. Trimming removed 0 bases from V and 1 base from J, with 7 bases in between. CDR3 length equals 14 residues. The CDR3 DNA follows: TGCGCCAGCAGCTTGGGCGTCTCGAACACTGAAGCTTTCTTT. Residues: CASSLGVSNTEAFF.

This clone is judged medium-sized. The DNA of the CDR3 is TGTGCCAGCAGTTTTGGGGACAGGGCCGAGCAGTACTTC. Its translation: CASSFGDRAEQYF. The chain employs TRBV27 and TRBJ2-7; the match to TRBD1 covers 9 bases. The J segment lost 6 bases and the V segment lost 3 bases, leaving 3 bases of the junction unmatched. CDR1 MNHEY and CDR2 SMNVEV come from the germline V gene (reference sequence). This CDR3 is 13 amino acids long.

This chain connects TRBV7-8 to TRBJ1-1; D not resolved. This CDR3 is built from 13 residues. Trimming removed 1 base from V and 2 bases from J, with 5 bases in between. The germline V gene has CDR1 SGHVS and CDR2 FQNEAQ. Written as DNA, the CDR3 is TGTGCCAGCAGCTTAGTCTATAACACTGAAGCTTTCTTT. This codes for CASSLVYNTEAFF.

The rearrangement links TRBV2 to TRBJ1-5, with 9 nucleotides matching TRBD1. CDR3 length equals 14 residues. Germline CDR1 and CDR2: SNHLY and FYNNEI. Germline trimming cut 6 bases from V and 6 bases from J; bases unmatched to any gene: 6. CDR3 protein: CASSIQGARQPQHF. CDR3 nucleotide sequence: TGTGCCAGCAGCATACAGGGGGCGCGTCAGCCCCAGCATTTT.

The chain couples TRBV11-3 to TRBJ2-1; 9 nucleotides match TRBD2. Germline-derived CDR1 and CDR2 are SGHNT and YENEEA. The trim removed 5 bases at V and 8 bases at J, leaving 10 bases unmatched. The CDR3 is 15 amino acids. The CDR3 sequence is CASSPRGGRSHEQFF. Written as DNA, the CDR3 is TGTGCCAGCAGCCCGCGGGGGGGCCGTTCACATGAGCAGTTCTTC.

This clone was detected once. The chain is built from TRBV28 and TRBJ2-2; the match to TRBD1 covers 9 bases. Trimming cost V 6 bases and J 5 bases; bases outside gene matches: 19. This CDR3 has 19 amino acids. Germline V gene sequence: CDR1 MDHEN, CDR2 SYDVKM. The CDR3 loop reads CASSPKLGQGGFGTGELFF. In DNA form, the CDR3 reads TGTGCCAGCAGCCCTAAACTGGGACAGGGAGGGTTTGGGACCGGGGAGCTGTTTTTT.

V and J are TRBV18 and TRBJ1-6, with D hard to call. CDR3 length: 16 amino acids. CDR1 and CDR2 (germline): KGHSH, LQKENI. The germline V and J ends were trimmed by 2 bases and 0 bases, with 8 bases remaining between them. The CDR3 spells CASSPRRSSYNSPLHF. In DNA form, the CDR3 reads TGTGCCAGCTCACCAAGACGGAGCTCCTATAATTCACCCCTCCACTTT.

Only one count was recorded for this clone. The chain links TRBV28 to TRBJ2-5, with 8 bases lining up with TRBD1. From germline, CDR1 is MDHEN and CDR2 SYDVKM. V was pared by 3 bases and J by 1 base, with 10 bases of the junction left unmatched. The CDR3 sequence is 17 residues long. The CDR3 is CASSLAAKTGGQETQYF. The CDR3 region has the DNA TGTGCCAGCAGTTTGGCCGCAAAAACAGGGGGCCAAGAGACCCAGTACTTC.

The chain carries TRBV6-5 and TRBJ1-5; maybe TRBD1 (6 bases). There are 15 residues in the CDR3. The germline V gene has CDR1 MNHEY and CDR2 SVGAGI. The germline V and J ends were trimmed by 2 bases and 2 bases, with 10 bases remaining between them. Written as DNA, the CDR3 is TGTGCCAGCAGTTACGCAGGGGATGGCAATCAGCCCCAGCATTTT. This codes for CASSYAGDGNQPQHF.

The V call is TRBV27, the J call TRBJ2-7, with 7 nucleotides matching TRBD2. J gave up 0 bases and V 6 bases, and 5 bases lay outside the gene matches. CDR3 length: 14 amino acids. The V gene's germline CDR1 is MNHEY and CDR2 SMNVEV (reference sequence). In DNA form, the CDR3 reads TGTGCCAGCAGCCGGACTAGGGGCTCCTACGAGCAGTACTTC. It codes for CASSRTRGSYEQYF.